This TCR beta chain was sequenced during a study of T cells in Graves' hyperthyroidism and ophthalmopathy. Study context: The authors collected peripheral blood at initial diagnosis, before any treatment. Notes on the study in general: Researchers report that a 13 V-J model separated ophthalmopathy from stable hyperthyroidism. Blood also held most thyroid clonotypes expanded beyond 0.001.

This clonotype has a count of ten or more. Its antigen is still unknown. Uncontrolled infection, other autoimmune disease, pregnancy or lactation led to exclusion. The length of the CDR3 is 16 residues. Germline assignment: CDR1 SNHLY and CDR2 FYNNEI. The V end was cut by 3 bases, the J end by 2 bases, with 14 bases between. RNA transcripts gave rise to amplified TCR beta CDR3 regions. The TCR CDR3 first-round RT-PCR relied on the HTBI primer set. MiXCR, applied by TCRdb to the multiplex PCR reads, yields one record per CDR3 protein. The sample holds some 300,000 distinct CDR3 sequences; 12% to 15% are singletons and the top ten take 7.9%.

The J gene is TRBJ2-1, the V gene TRBV2; unclear D gene. The source is a woman aged 35 to 49 with Graves' hyperthyroidism. Sequencing was done on a sample of blood. The CDR3 loop is CASSDGLGLTYNEQFF. The CDR3 DNA sequence: TGTGCCAGCAGTGACGGCCTGGGCCTAACCTACAATGAGCAGTTCTTC.